This TCR beta chain was captured by sequencing in a study of a mutant IDH1 vaccine in newly diagnosed glioma (dated by TCRdb to 2020 to 2023). In terms of the full investigation: Patients received eight vaccinations in weeks 1, 3, 5, 7, 11, 15, 19 and 23, corresponding to visits V03 through V10. Longitudinal TCRB deep sequencing was done for 25 to 30 treated patients, wherever samples were available for exploratory analyses. Vaccination began 4-6 weeks after radiotherapy alone, or alongside temozolomide cycles in the chemotherapy-containing groups. Prior to enrollment, standard therapy consisting of radiotherapy alone, temozolomide alone, or radiochemotherapy with temozolomide had been administered to patients, with the combination being received by most patients. Of the approximately 35 treated patients, about 62% were male and approximately 40% were female, and a mean age of roughly 40 years was recorded. Peripheral blood was collected at six visits: V03 (baseline), V05, V07, V10, V12 and V13.

Libraries were made using the immunoSEQ multiplex PCR assay. Following the manufacturer's protocol, the hsTCRB Kit was used to amplify rearranged TCR beta chain sequences. TCRB libraries were sequenced on an Illumina MiSeq. From the authors' description of their analysis: The kit vendor's proprietary platform handled demultiplexing, trimming and gene mapping. In TCRdb, the immuneACCESS table is reduced to in-frame sequences with V and J assigned. These tables do not hold every clone; where another copy was compared, an unresolved V gene accounts for under half, and the others remain unexplained. V and J calls plus clone size are reproduced from that table; the DNA served to infer D and trimming. The sample table records over 45,000 clones; over 70% of these occur just once. The ten top clones hold 6.2% of the sample. This specimen's time point label, per the study, means: week 23, last vaccination. Each vaccine dose, consisting of 300 ug of a 20-mer mutant IDH1 peptide in Montanide, was administered subcutaneously with topical imiquimod. Donors had newly diagnosed WHO grade 3 or 4 IDH1-mutant astrocytomas with loss of nuclear ATRX. The samples were drawn from NOA16, a multicentre, single-arm, open-label phase I trial in Germany that tested a mutant IDH1 peptide vaccine in humans for the first time. The DNeasy Blood and Tissue Kit was used to extract genomic DNA from EDTA blood for TCRB sequencing.

What the authors observed across the whole study: The authors stated that sample limitations prevented analyses of patient blood samples from being reproduced. Changes in the top peripheral T cell clonotypes picked up by TCRB sequencing did not appear to be linked to pseudoprogression. Immune responses induced by the vaccine were seen in around 93% of patients across multiple MHC alleles. Selection of PBMC samples for TCRB deep sequencing was based on availability.

Details on this clone: Its antigen remains undetermined. No much larger clonotype is one base removed from it; base qualities were not supplied.

The receptor comes from a man aged 35-49 years with glioma. Source: PBMCs, taken from a glioma patient whose treatment included an IDH1 peptide vaccine.

The DNA sequence is as follows: TGCAGCGTTGGCCAGCCGGAGACCCAGTACTTC. It codes for CSVGQPETQYF. The sequence joins TRBV29-1 to TRBJ2-5; the D gene is unclear. The junction shows trimming of 4 bases on V and 5 bases on J, plus 8 bases between the germline ends. There are 11 amino acids in the CDR3, from cysteine to phenylalanine inclusive. Kept here is only the CDR3 DNA, which spans 33 bases and is read in frame from base 1. CDR1 and CDR2 are read off the germline V gene as SQVTM and ANQGSEA.